The clone carrying this T cell receptor (beta chain) was recorded a few times. No antigen is known for it. TCRB transcripts that were expressed got sequenced, as all of the isolated RNA had been reverse transcribed. The data were produced by immunoSEQ multiplex PCR, yet TCRdb's version contains in-frame clones alone and is incomplete. The sample includes roughly 610,000 clones, around a sixth of them seen just once. Per the germline V gene, CDR1 is ENHRY and CDR2 is SYGVKD. CDR3 length: 13 amino acids. The V gene lost 5 bases and the J gene lost 1 base, with 8 bases spanning the gap. Using CD45RO/CCR7/CD25/CD127/CD95/CD27, CD4+ naive, central memory, regulatory and stem cell-like memory cells were sorted. The entry originates in a study of beta chain features in type 1 diabetes. The wider study: Cells sorted and examined across all samples totaled more than 95,000,000. Regarding the study as a whole: Across all four CD4+ subsets, people with type 1 diabetes showed modestly shorter TCRB CDR3s. Healthy donors had naive, central memory and Treg TCRB repertoires that appeared less similar than those seen among patients.

The chain employs TRBV10-3 and TRBJ1-1, with TRBD1 as a possible D gene (5 bases). Sequenced: naive CD4+ T cells from blood. This sequence was found in a man in his late teens or twenties in good health. For the CDR3, the DNA is TGTGCCATCAGTCTGACAGAGAACACTGAAGCTTTCTTT. This encodes CAISLTENTEAFF.